The 21 T cell receptor beta chains presented below share a single source sample, sequenced in a study of blood T cells in healthy people across ages. Next came a second PCR, run for about 6 to 11 cycles, which used a sample-barcoded 5' primer along with a J-beta primer mix. TCRdb fed the 5' RACE reads into MiXCR, producing one record per CDR3 protein. This table holds about 1.5 million distinct CDR3 sequences, approximately 43% found once. The sample consisted of blood. Receptors originate from a woman in her late teens or twenties in good health.

Only a few counts were recorded for this clonotype. The genes are TRBV28 and TRBJ2-7; a weak D match, TRBD2 (5 bases). The CDR3 totals 13 residues. V was pared by 5 bases and J by 2 bases, with 10 bases between. Germline assignment: CDR1 MDHEN and CDR2 SYDVKM. CDR3 region: CASSGLRAYEQYF. CDR3 coding DNA: TGTGCCAGCAGTGGCCTGAGGGCCTACGAGCAGTACTTC.

This sequence joins TRBV24-1 and TRBJ2-1, with 8 bases aligning to TRBD1. V dropped 4 bases and J dropped 4; count of bases not matched to a gene: 14. The CDR3 is 18 amino acids. Germline V gives CDR1 KGHDR, CDR2 SFDVKD. This chain's CDR3 is CATSDKKARQGSYNEQFF. CDR3 in DNA: TGTGCCACCAGTGACAAAAAGGCCCGACAGGGGAGTTACAATGAGCAGTTCTTC.

The CDR3 loop reads CASSSVGTANRDYNSPLHF. The CDR3 nucleotides are TGTGCCAGCAGTTCCGTCGGGACAGCAAATCGAGACTATAATTCACCCCTCCACTTT. The chain joins TRBV6-2 or TRBV6-3 to TRBJ1-6; 7 bases match TRBD1. The CDR3 is made up of 19 amino acids. The trim removed 4 bases at V and 3 bases at J, leaving 15 bases unmatched. Per germline, CDR1 MNHEY and CDR2 SVGEGT.

CDR3 sequence (DNA): TGCAGTGTCGAGCGGGATTGGAATGAGCAGTTCTTC. Translated: CSVERDWNEQFF. The J gene is TRBJ2-1, the V gene TRBV20-1, with 7 bases lining up with TRBD2. J lost 7 bases, V lost 7 bases, and 7 bases had no gene match. The CDR3 totals 12 residues. Germline-derived CDR1 and CDR2 are DFQATT and SNEGSKA (reference sequence).

In this sample, this clonotype turned up a few times. In nucleotides, the CDR3 is TGTGCCAGCAGTTACACGCCCCGTCCAAGACAGGGCCCGAACGGGGAGCAGTTCTTC. The encoded protein is CASSYTPRPRQGPNGEQFF. V and J are TRBV6-5 and TRBJ2-1, with 7 bases that match TRBD1. The CDR3 is 19 residues long. V gave up 2 bases and J gave up 10 bases; unmatched junction bases: 23. Germline V gene sequence: CDR1 MNHEY, CDR2 SVGAGI.

The chain carries TRBV5-6 and TRBJ2-1; D gene unclear. Per germline, CDR1 SGHDT and CDR2 YYEEEE. This CDR3 contains 16 residues. Trimming left V 4 bases short and J 0 bases short, with 14 bases between. CDR3 protein: CASSTLWPTSYNEQFF. The CDR3 DNA follows: TGTGCCAGCAGCACCCTGTGGCCCACCTCCTACAATGAGCAGTTCTTC.

The chain joins TRBV28 to TRBJ2-3, with D unresolved. In germline, CDR1 is MDHEN, CDR2 SYDVKM. This CDR3 contains 16 residues. The germline V and J ends were trimmed by 4 bases and 3 bases, with 17 bases remaining between them. The CDR3 nucleotides are TGTGCCAGCAGTTCCGGTCTTGGGTTGGGAACAGATACGCAGTATTTT. This codes for CASSSGLGLGTDTQYF.

There are many counts of this clonotype. The rearrangement links TRBV4-3 to TRBJ2-5, with D maybe TRBD1 (5 bases). The V end was cut by 0 bases, the J end by 5 bases, with 10 bases between. Germline CDR1 reads LGHNA; CDR2 reads YSLEER. The CDR3 covers 14 residues. The chain's CDR3 is CASSQELGVETQYF. The DNA for the CDR3 is TGCGCCAGCAGCCAAGAATTAGGGGTCGAGACCCAGTACTTC.

This clonotype has more than one count but fewer than ten. The rearrangement links TRBV7-2 to TRBJ2-5; possibly TRBD1 for D (6 bases). Deletions cut 6 bases from V and 11 bases from J, with 19 bases between. This CDR3 contains 13 residues. The germline V gene has CDR1 SGHTA and CDR2 FQGNSA. DNA for the CDR3: TGTGCCAGCAGTTTACGGTGGGACAATGAGCAGTACTTC. Translation: CASSLRWDNEQYF.

The rearrangement uses TRBV9 and TRBJ2-1; 8 bases are shared with TRBD2. V dropped 0 bases and J dropped 1; count of bases not matched to a gene: 9. This CDR3 spans 18 amino acids. CDR1 is SGDLS and CDR2 is YYNGEE in the germline V gene. DNA for the CDR3: TGTGCCAGCAGCGTAGGCGGGGGGACGGAAAGTTCCTACAATGAGCAGTTCTTC. It yields the protein CASSVGGGTESSYNEQFF.

This chain joins TRBV7-8 and TRBJ2-2; perhaps TRBD2 as D (5 bases). V dropped 5 bases and J dropped 2 bases, with 15 bases sitting between them. The CDR3 contains 16 residues. CDR1 is SGHVS, CDR2 FQNEAQ, per germline. In DNA form, the CDR3 reads TGTGCCAGCAGCCCATTTGGACGGACTAACACCGGGGAGCTGTTTTTT. Protein: CASSPFGRTNTGELFF.

The V call is TRBV29-1, the J call TRBJ2-7; no firm D call. Per germline, CDR1 SQVTM and CDR2 ANQGSEA. The length of the CDR3 is 12 residues. V was cut by 7 bases and J by 7 bases, with 17 bases left in between. The CDR3 DNA reads as TGCAGCGCCGGAACGCGACCCAGTGAGCAGTACTTC. It is translated as CSAGTRPSEQYF.

V and J are TRBV30 and TRBJ2-5, with D unresolved. CDR3 length equals 12 residues. Trimming took off 4 bases at V and 3 bases at J, with 9 bases between the two ends. Germline V gene data show CDR1 as GTSNPN and CDR2 as SVGIG (reference sequence). CDR3 loop: CAWKPGEETQYF. CDR3 nucleotides: TGTGCCTGGAAGCCAGGAGAAGAGACCCAGTACTTC. Supplemented by reference TRBV30 and TRBJ2-5, the full variable domain reads SQTIHQWPATLVQPVGSPLSLECTVEGTSNPNLYWYRQAAGRGLQLLFYSVGIGQISSEVPQNLSASRPQDRQFILSSKKLLLSDSGFYLCAWKPGEETQYFGPGTRLLVL.

As to this clonotype: A read error may explain this, as a much larger clone is one base away. The chain uses TRBV4-3 and TRBJ2-5; possible D gene TRBD1, 6 bases. Germline CDR1 is LGHNA and CDR2 is YSLEER. V was clipped by 0 bases and J by 1 base, with 12 bases between them. This CDR3 contains 16 residues. CDR3 DNA sequence: TGCGCCAGCAGCCAAGATGGGACAAGCCCCCAAGAGACCCAGTACTTC. This translates into CASSQDGTSPQETQYF.

This clonotype turned up a few times. The chain recombines TRBV20-1 with TRBJ2-1; TRBD2 is a possible D gene (5 bases). Trimming left V 2 bases short and J 2 bases short, with 10 bases between. The CDR3 covers 14 residues. Looked up from germline, CDR1 is DFQATT and CDR2 is SNEGSKA (reference sequence). The CDR3 sequence is CSARKAATYNEQFF. The CDR3 DNA is TGCAGTGCTAGAAAAGCGGCTACCTACAATGAGCAGTTCTTC.

This clonotype was seen a single time. The V and J genes are TRBV4-1 and TRBJ1-2, with 8 bases matching TRBD1. V was clipped by 2 bases and J by 8 bases; unmatched bases: 7. This CDR3 is 14 amino acids long. Germline assignment: CDR1 MGHRA and CDR2 YSYEKL. The CDR3 sequence is CASSQPGQVIGYTF. In nucleotides, the CDR3 is TGCGCCAGCAGCCAACCGGGACAGGTGATCGGCTACACCTTC.

V and J are TRBV6-2 or TRBV6-3 and TRBJ1-5, with a weak D call TRBD1 (5 bases). Trimming stripped 2 bases from V and 7 bases from J, with 15 bases between. The length of the CDR3 is 15 residues. Looked up from germline, CDR1 is MNHEY and CDR2 is SVGEGT. CDR3 bases: TGTGCCAGCAGTTACCCGACAGCAGTTGGGCAGCCCCAGCATTTT. Protein product: CASSYPTAVGQPQHF.

This sequence joins TRBV25-1 and TRBJ2-3; 8 nucleotides line up with TRBD1. Trimming cost V 3 bases and J 6 bases; bases outside gene matches: 5. The CDR3 covers 14 residues. Germline CDR1 MGHDK, CDR2 SYGVNS. CDR3 coding DNA: TGTGCCAGCAGTGACGGACAGGGATTGGATACGCAGTATTTT. Amino acids: CASSDGQGLDTQYF.

This clonotype turned up a few times. In nucleotides, the CDR3 is TGTGCCAGCAGGAACCGGGAGAAACAGTTCTTC. Translating it yields CASRNREKQFF. The V gene is TRBV2, the J gene TRBJ2-1, with a weak D call TRBD2 (6 bases). This CDR3 contains 11 residues. Germline CDR1 and CDR2: SNHLY and FYNNEI. V lost 6 bases and J 13 bases, leaving 13 bases between the germline ends.

The gene calls are TRBV7-8 and TRBJ1-6; 7 bases map to TRBD1. After removal of 5 bases from V and 14 bases from J, the junction contained 21 bases not matched to a gene. This CDR3 contains 17 residues. Germline CDR1 reads SGHVS; CDR2 reads FQNEAQ. The CDR3 DNA follows: TGTGCCAGCAGCACCCGACAGGGACCATACTCGGGGTCATCCCTCCACTTT. It specifies CASSTRQGPYSGSSLHF. Together with reference TRBV7-8 and TRBJ1-6, the CDR3 gives the full variable domain: GAGVSQSPRYKVAKRGQDVALRCDPISGHVSLFWYQQALGQGPEFLTYFQNEAQLDKSGLPSDRFFAERPEGSVSTLKIQRTQQEDSAVYLCASSTRQGPYSGSSLHFGNGTRLTVT.

This chain joins TRBV7-9 and TRBJ2-1, with 11 nucleotides matching TRBD2. Judging by the DNA end, TRBJ2-7 fits better; the J call may be wrong. This CDR3 is 18 amino acids long. Per the germline V gene, CDR1 is SEHNR and CDR2 is FQNEAQ (reference sequence). CDR3 DNA: TGTGCCAGCAGCTTAGCCTCAGCAACTAGCGGGGGATACAATGAGCAGTACTTC. Its translation: CASSLASATSGGYNEQYF.